This T cell receptor beta chain was recovered during a study of regulatory and conventional T cells in breast cancer. In TCRdb, the PCR reads were re-called with MiXCR into one record per CDR3 protein. The data show some 9,900 distinct CDR3 sequences, about 35% seen once. The sequencing input was conventional T cells from blood. The source of this sequence is a male donor in good health.

The CDR3 DNA reads as TGTGCCAGCAGCCCCCCAACAGGGAAAAGCAACAGAAACATTCAGTACTTC. It yields the protein CASSPPTGKSNRNIQYF. The chain joins TRBV7-2 to TRBJ2-4, with D possibly TRBD1 on 6 matching bases. The germline CDR1 and CDR2 sequences are SGHTA and FQGNSA. The germline V and J ends were trimmed by 5 bases and 6 bases, with 23 bases remaining between them. The CDR3 extends over 17 amino acids.